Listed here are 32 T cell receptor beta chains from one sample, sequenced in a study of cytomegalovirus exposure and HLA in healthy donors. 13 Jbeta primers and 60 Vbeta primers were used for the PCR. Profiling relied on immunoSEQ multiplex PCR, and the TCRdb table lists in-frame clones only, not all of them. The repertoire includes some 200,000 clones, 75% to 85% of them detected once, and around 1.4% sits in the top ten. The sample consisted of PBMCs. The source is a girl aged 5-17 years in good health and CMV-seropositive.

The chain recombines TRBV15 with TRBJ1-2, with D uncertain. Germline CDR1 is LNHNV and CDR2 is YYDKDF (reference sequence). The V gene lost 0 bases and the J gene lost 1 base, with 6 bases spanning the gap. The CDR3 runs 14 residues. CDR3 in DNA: TGTGCCACCAGCAGAGAGGGCGTTAACTATGGCTACACCTTC. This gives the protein CATSREGVNYGYTF.

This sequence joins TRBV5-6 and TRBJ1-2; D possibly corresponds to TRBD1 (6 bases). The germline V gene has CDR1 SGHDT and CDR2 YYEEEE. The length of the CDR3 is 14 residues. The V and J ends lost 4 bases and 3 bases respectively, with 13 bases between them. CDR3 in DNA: TGTGCCAGCAGCAACACATACAGGGACTATGGCTACACCTTC. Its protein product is CASSNTYRDYGYTF.

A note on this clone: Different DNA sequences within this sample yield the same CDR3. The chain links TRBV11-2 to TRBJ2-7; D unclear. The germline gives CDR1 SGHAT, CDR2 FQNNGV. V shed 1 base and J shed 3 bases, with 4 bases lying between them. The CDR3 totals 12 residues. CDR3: CASSLGSYEQYF. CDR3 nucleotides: TGTGCCAGCAGCTTAGGCAGCTACGAGCAGTACTTC.

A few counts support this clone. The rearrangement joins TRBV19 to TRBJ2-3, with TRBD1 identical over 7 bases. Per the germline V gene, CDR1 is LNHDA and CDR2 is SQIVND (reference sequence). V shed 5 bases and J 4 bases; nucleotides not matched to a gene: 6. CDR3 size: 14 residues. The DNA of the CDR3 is TGTGCCAGTAGTGTACAGGGGTTTGCAGATACGCAGTATTTT. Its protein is CASSVQGFADTQYF.

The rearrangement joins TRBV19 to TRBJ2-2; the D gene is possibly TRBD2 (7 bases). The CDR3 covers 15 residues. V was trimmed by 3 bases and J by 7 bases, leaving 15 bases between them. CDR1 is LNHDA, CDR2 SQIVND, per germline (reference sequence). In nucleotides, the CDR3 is TGTGCCAGTAGTATGGGGGGGGGCCATTTCGGGGAGCTGTTTTTT. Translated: CASSMGGGHFGELFF.

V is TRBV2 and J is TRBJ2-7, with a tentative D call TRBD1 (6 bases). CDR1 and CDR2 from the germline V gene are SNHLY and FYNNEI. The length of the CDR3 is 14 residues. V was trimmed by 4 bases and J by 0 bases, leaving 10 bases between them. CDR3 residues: CASSVDSISYEQYF. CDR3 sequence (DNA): TGTGCCAGCAGTGTGGACAGTATCTCCTACGAGCAGTACTTC.

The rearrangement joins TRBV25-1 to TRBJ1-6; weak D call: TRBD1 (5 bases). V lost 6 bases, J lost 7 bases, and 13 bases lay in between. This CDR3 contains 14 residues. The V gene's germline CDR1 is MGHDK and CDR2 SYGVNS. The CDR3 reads CASRIGATNSPLHF. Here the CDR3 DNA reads TGTGCCAGCAGAATTGGGGCAACAAATTCACCCCTCCACTTT.

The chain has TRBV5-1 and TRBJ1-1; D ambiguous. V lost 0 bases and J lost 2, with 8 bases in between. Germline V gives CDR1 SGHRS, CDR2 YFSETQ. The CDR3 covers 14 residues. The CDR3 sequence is CASSLGQSNTEAFF. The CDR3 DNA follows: TGCGCCAGCAGCTTGGGGCAGTCTAACACTGAAGCTTTCTTT.

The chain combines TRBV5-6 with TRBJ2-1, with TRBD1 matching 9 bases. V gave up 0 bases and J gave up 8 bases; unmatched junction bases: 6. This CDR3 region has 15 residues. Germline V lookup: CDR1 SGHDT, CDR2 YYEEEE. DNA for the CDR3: TGTGCCAGCAGCTTGGGTGACAGGGGGTTTCATGAGCAGTTCTTC. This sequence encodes CASSLGDRGFHEQFF. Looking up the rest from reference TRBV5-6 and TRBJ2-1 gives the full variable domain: DAGVTQSPTHLIKTRGQQVTLRCSPKSGHDTVSWYQQALGQGPQFIFQYYEEEERQRGNFPDRFSGHQFPNYSSELNVNALLLGDSALYLCASSLGDRGFHEQFFGPGTRLTVL.

CDR3 sequence reads: CASSSAGAEAFF. The CDR3 DNA reads TGTGCCAGCAGCTCAGCAGGGGCTGAAGCTTTCTTT. The V and J genes are TRBV7-9 and TRBJ1-1, with D tentatively TRBD1 (6 bases). This CDR3 contains 12 residues. The V gene's germline CDR1 is SEHNR and CDR2 FQNEAQ (reference sequence). Trimming took off 4 bases at V and 6 bases at J, with 9 bases between the two ends.

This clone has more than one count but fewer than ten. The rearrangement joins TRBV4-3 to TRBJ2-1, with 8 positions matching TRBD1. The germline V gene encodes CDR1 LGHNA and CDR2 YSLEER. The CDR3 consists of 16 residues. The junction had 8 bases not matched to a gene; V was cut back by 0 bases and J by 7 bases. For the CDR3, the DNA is TGCGCCAGCAGCCAAGAGGAATGGCAGGGGGCGAATGAGCAGTTCTTC. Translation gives CASSQEEWQGANEQFF.

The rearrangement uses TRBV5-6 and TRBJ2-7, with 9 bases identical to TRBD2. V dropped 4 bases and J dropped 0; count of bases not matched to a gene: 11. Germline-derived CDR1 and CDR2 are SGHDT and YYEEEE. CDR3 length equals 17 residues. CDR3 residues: CASSLRLRGGSSYEQYF. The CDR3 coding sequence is TGTGCCAGCAGCCTCCGCCTGCGGGGGGGAAGCTCCTACGAGCAGTACTTC.

DNA of the CDR3: TGTGCCAGTAGTATAAACTCTAACTCCTACAATGAGCAGTTCTTC. Translation gives CASSINSNSYNEQFF. The chain couples TRBV19 to TRBJ2-1; no firm D call. V was clipped by 2 bases and J by 0 bases, with 8 bases between them. Germline CDR1 is LNHDA and CDR2 is SQIVND (reference sequence). The CDR3 is 15 residues long.

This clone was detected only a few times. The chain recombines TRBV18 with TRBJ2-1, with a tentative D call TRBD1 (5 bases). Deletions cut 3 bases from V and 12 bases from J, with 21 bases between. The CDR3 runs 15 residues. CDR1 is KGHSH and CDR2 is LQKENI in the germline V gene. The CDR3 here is CASSPPRAILSGQFF. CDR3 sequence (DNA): TGTGCCAGCTCACCCCCCAGGGCGATTCTATCTGGGCAGTTCTTC.

The CDR3 loop is CASSLVDVAGGTEQFF. CDR3 DNA sequence: TGTGCCAGCAGCTTGGTAGATGTAGCGGGGGGTACTGAGCAGTTCTTC. The chain links TRBV5-4 to TRBJ2-1; 10 bases are a match to TRBD2. Germline CDR1 SGHNT, CDR2 YYREEE (reference sequence). CDR3 size: 16 residues. Trimming took 0 bases from V and 9 from J; bases not matched to a gene: 9.

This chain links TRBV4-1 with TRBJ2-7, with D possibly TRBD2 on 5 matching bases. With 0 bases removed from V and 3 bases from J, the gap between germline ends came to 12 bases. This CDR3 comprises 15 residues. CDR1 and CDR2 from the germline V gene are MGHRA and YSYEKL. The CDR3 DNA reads TGCGCCAGCAGCCAAGATACGGGGAACTTCTACGAGCAGTACTTC. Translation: CASSQDTGNFYEQYF.

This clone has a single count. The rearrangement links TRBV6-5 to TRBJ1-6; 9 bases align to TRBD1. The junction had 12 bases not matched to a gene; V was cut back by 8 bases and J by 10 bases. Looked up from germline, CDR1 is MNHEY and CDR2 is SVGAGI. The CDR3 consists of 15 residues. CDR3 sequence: CASQGPGQGKSPLHF. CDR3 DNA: TGTGCCAGCCAGGGGCCAGGACAGGGGAAATCACCCCTCCACTTT.

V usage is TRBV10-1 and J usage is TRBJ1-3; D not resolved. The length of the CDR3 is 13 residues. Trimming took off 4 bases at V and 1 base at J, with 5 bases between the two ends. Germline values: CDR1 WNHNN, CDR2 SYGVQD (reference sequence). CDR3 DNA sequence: TGCGCCAGCAGTGCTGTTTCTGGAAACACCATATATTTT. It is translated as CASSAVSGNTIYF.

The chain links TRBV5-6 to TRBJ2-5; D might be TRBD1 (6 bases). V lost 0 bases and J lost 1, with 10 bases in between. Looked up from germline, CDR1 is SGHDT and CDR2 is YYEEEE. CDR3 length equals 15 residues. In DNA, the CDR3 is TGTGCCAGCAGCTTGGCCGCGACAGGCCAAGAGACCCAGTACTTC. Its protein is CASSLAATGQETQYF.

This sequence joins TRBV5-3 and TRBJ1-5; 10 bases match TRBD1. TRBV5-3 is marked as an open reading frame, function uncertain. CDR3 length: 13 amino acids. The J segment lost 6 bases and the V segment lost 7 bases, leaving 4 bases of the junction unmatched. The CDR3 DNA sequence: TGTGCCAGAGGGGGACAGGGGTGTCAGCCCCAGCATTTT. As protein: CARGGQGCQPQHF.

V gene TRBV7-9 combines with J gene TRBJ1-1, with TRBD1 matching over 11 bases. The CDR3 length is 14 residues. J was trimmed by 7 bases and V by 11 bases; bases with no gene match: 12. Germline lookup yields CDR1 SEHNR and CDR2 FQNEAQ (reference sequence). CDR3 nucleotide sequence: TGTGCCGGCTCCGGACAGGGGGCGCCGGGTGAAGCTTTCTTT. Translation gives CAGSGQGAPGEAFF.

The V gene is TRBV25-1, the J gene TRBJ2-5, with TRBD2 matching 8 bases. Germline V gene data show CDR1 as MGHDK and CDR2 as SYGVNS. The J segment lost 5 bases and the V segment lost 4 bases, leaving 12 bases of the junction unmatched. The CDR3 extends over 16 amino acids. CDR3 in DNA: TGTGCCAGCAGTGGCTTTTTTGGACTAGCTGGTGAGACCCAGTACTTC. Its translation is CASSGFFGLAGETQYF. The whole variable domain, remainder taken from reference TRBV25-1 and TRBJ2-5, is EADIYQTPRYLVIGTGKKITLECSQTMGHDKMYWYQQDPGMELHLIHYSYGVNSTEKGDLSSESTVSRIRTEHFPLTLESARPSHTSQYLCASSGFFGLAGETQYFGPGTRLLVL.

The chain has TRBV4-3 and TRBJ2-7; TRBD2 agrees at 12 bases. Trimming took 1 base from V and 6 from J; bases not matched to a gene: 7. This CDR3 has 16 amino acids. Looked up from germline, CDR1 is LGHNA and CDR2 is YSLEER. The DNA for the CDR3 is TGCGCCAGCAGCCAAGGGCCTAGCGGGGGGGTTCTCGAGCAGTACTTC. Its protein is CASSQGPSGGVLEQYF.

The CDR3: CASKDGGQANQPQHF. CDR3 bases: TGTGCCAGTAAAGATGGGGGACAGGCGAATCAGCCCCAGCATTTT. This rearrangement joins TRBV19 to TRBJ1-5, with 8 bases fitting TRBD1. CDR1 is LNHDA and CDR2 is SQIVND in the germline V gene (reference sequence). The CDR3 totals 15 residues. V was clipped by 7 bases and J by 4 bases; unmatched bases: 9.

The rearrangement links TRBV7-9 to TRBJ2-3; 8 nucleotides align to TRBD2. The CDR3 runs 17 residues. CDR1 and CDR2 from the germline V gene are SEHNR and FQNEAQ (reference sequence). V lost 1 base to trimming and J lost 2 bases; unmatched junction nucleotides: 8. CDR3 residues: CASSLEFQRGFTDTQYF. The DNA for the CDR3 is TGTGCCAGCAGCTTAGAATTCCAGCGGGGGTTCACAGATACGCAGTATTTT.

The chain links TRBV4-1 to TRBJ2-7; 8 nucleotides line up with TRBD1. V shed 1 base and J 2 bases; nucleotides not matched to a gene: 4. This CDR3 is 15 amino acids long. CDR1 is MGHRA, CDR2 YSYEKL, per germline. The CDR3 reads CASSQGQGIPYEQYF. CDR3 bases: TGCGCCAGCAGCCAAGGACAGGGGATCCCCTACGAGCAGTACTTC.

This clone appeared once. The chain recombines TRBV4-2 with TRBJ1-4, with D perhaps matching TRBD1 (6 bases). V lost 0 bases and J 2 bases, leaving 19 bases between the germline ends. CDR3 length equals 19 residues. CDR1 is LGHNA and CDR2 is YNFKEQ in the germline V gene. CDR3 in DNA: TGTGCCAGCAGCCAAGATAACCAGGGGACCTTTAGCACTAATGAAAAACTGTTTTTT. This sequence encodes CASSQDNQGTFSTNEKLFF.

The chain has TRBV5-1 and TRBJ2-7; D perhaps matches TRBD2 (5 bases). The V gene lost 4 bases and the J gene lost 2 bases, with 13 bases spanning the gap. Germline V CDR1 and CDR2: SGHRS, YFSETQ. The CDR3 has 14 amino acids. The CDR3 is CASSVGGSAYEQYF. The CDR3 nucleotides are TGCGCCAGCAGCGTGGGCGGGTCTGCCTACGAGCAGTACTTC.

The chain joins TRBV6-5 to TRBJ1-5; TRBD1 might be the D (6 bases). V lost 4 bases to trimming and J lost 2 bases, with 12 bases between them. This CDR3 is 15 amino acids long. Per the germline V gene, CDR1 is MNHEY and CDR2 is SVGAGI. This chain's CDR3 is CASSLDRAGNQPQHF. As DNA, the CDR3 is TGTGCCAGCAGTTTGGACAGAGCAGGCAATCAGCCCCAGCATTTT.

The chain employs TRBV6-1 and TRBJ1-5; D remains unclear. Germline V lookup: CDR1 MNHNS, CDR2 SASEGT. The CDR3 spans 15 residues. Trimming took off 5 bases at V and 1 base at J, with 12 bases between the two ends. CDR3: CASSLEGLSNQPQHF. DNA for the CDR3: TGTGCCAGCAGTCTGGAGGGTTTAAGCAATCAGCCCCAGCATTTT.

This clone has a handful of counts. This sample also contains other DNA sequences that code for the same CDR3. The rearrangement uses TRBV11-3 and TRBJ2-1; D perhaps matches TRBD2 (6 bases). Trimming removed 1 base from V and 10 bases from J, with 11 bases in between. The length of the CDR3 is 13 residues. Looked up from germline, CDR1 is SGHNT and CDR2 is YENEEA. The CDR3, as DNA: TGTGCCAGCAGCTTAGGGGGACGGGGGGAGCAGTTCTTC. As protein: CASSLGGRGEQFF.

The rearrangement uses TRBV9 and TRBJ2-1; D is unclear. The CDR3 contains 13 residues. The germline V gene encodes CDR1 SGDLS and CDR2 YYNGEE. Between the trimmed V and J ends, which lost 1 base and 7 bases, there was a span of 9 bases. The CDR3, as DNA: TGTGCCAGCAGCGTAAGCGCCTCGAATGAGCAGTTCTTC. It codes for CASSVSASNEQFF.